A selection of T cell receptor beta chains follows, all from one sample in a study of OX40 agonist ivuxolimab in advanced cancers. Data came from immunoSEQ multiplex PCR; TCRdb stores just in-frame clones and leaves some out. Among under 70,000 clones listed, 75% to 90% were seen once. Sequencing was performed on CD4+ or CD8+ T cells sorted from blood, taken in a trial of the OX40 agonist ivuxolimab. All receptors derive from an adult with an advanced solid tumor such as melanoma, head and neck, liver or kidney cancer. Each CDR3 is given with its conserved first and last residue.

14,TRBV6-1,CASSVGQVAYEQYF
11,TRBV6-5,CARTQAHEQYF
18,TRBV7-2,CASSRTQGASVSGTGYTF
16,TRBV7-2,CASSPRTGNIQDEQYF
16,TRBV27,CASSLFALEGNTEAFF
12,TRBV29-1,CSAGTGHGELFF
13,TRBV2,CASHTSGTDTQYF
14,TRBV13,CASSLGQGGAGYTF
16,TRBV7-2,CASSLEGLRANTEAFF
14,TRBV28,CASSFRGGNQPQHF
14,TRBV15,CATSPGGPSDEQYF
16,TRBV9,CASSDPLRANTGELFF
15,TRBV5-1,CASRPGTGNTDTQYF
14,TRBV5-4,CASSLEGWGQPQHF
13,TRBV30,CAWTSYANTEAFF
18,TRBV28,CASTPPRMRGTGTDTQYF
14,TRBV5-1,CASSLGDRALEQYF
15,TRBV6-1,CASSRTGNYNSPLHF
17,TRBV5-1,CASSLARGQVRQETQYF
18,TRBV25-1,CASSEFHLRGPMNTEAFF
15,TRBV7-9,CASSLGPGREDTQYF
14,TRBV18,CASSAGQNLYEQYF
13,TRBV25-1,CASRSGGRETQYF
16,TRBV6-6,CASSPSLTGVWTEAFF
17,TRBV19,CASSPRTGDTSGNTIYF
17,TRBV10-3,CAISWTGLGRDSYEQYF
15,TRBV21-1,CASSKQAPLNYGYTF
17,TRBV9,CASSAFIGTANTGELFF
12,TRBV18,CASSVLYNEQFF
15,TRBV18,CASSPYPGALQPQHF
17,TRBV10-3,CAISALQQGAAGNTIYF
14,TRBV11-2,CASSLSRQRYGYTF